The sequence of this T cell receptor beta chain was determined in a study of post-analysis software for immune sequencing data. Study-wide context: The patients showed relapsing-remitting, secondary progressive and progressive-relapsing multiple sclerosis courses. Study-wide results and limits: Normalized Chao1 diversity was significantly lower in multiple sclerosis patients than in controls. In patients, TRBV5-6, TRBV5-1 and TRBV20-1 belonged to 4 or 5 TRBV segments found more frequently than in controls.

Built from TCR beta cDNA, the libraries had unique molecular identifiers in them. Each sample of about 0.95 to 10 million input T cells yielded 500,000 or so cDNA molecules, so each molecule approximated one T cell. TCRdb re-derived calls from the PCR reads in MiXCR, one entry per CDR3 protein. The sample carries 740,000 or so distinct CDR3 sequences, 53% recorded once. CDR1 and CDR2 (germline): ENHRY, SYGVKD. V was shortened by 3 bases and J by 0 bases, with 15 bases between the two germline ends. The CDR3 is 16 amino acids. Comment on this clonotype: Its antigen is unknown.

The sequence was obtained from a girl aged 10 to 17 with multiple sclerosis. The V and J genes are TRBV10-3 and TRBJ2-7, with D unclear. The sample comprised blood. Here the CDR3 DNA reads TGTGCCATCAGTGATTCACAGACCACCCCCTCCTACGAGCAGTACTTC. Amino acids: CAISDSQTTPSYEQYF.